This is a list of T cell receptor beta chains from one sample in a study of graft-versus-host responses after intestinal transplantation. TCRdb's table, derived via immunoSEQ multiplex PCR, lists solely in-frame clones and lacks some. Of about 130,000 clones in the sample, about 90% were seen once. Their cognate antigens are unknown. Specimen: unstimulated CD4+ T cells sorted from spleen or lymph node cells, collected before intestinal transplant. The receptors come from a human donor who received an intestinal transplant. The CDR3 runs from the conserved cysteine through the conserved F or W. A D gene is named only where the DNA matches it firmly. Size tells how often a clone was seen (once, few, many) or the class of an expanded clone, and some rows leave it out.

len	v_gene	abundance	j_gene	d_gene	CDR3nt	CDR3aa
14	TRBV6-5	-	TRBJ1-2	-	TGTGCCAGCAGGGTGGCAGGAGGGGACTATGGCTACACCTTC	CASRVAGGDYGYTF
13	TRBV7-2	-	TRBJ1-1	-	TGTGCCAGCAGCTTAGTCCCCAGCACTGAAGCTTTCTTT	CASSLVPSTEAFF
14	TRBV2	-	TRBJ1-1	TRBD1	TGTGCCAGAGACGGACTCAGGGGGGGGACTGAAGCTTTCTTT	CARDGLRGGTEAFF
16	TRBV13	-	TRBJ2-5	TRBD1	TGTGCCAGCACCCTTACCCGGGACAGGGGATCGGAGACCCAGTACTTC	CASTLTRDRGSETQYF
17	TRBV6-1	-	TRBJ1-3	TRBD1	TGTGCCAGCAGTGGGGAGAACCACCGGGACAGGGGGCACACCATATATTTT	CASSGENHRDRGHTIYF
16	TRBV25-1	-	TRBJ2-7	TRBD2	TGTGCCAGCAGTGATTTAAGGGGACTAGCGGGAGACGAGCAGTACTTC	CASSDLRGLAGDEQYF
15	TRBV9	-	TRBJ1-4	-	TGTGCCAGCAGCGTAGGGGGGGCTAATAATGAAAAACTGTTTTTT	CASSVGGANNEKLFF
14	TRBV5-1	-	TRBJ1-1	-	TGCGCCAGCAGCTTGGCCAGACAGAGCCGTGAAGCTTTCTTT	CASSLARQSREAFF
11	TRBV6-1	-	TRBJ1-2	-	TGTGCCAGCAGTGAAGGGAGTGGCTACACCTTC	CASSEGSGYTF
13	TRBV4-3	few	TRBJ2-7	-	TGCGCCAGCAGCCAAGATTCGGTTTCCGGGCAGTACTTC	CASSQDSVSGQYF
15	TRBV7-2	-	TRBJ1-6	TRBD1	TGTGCCAGCAGCTATAGGGGACAGGGGAATTCACCCCTCCACTTT	CASSYRGQGNSPLHF
17	TRBV5-4	-	TRBJ2-1	TRBD2	TGTGCCAGCAGCTTAGTACCAGCGGGGGCAACCTACAATGAGCAGTTCTTC	CASSLVPAGATYNEQFF
14	TRBV5-5	few	TRBJ1-1	TRBD1	TGTGCCAGCAGCTTGGCACAGGGGCCCACTGAAGCTTTCTTT	CASSLAQGPTEAFF
17	TRBV5-4	-	TRBJ2-1	TRBD2	TGTGCCAGCAGCTGGATCTCTAGCGGGAGACTCTACAATGAGCAGTTCTTC	CASSWISSGRLYNEQFF
13	TRBV5-8	-	TRBJ2-3	-	TGTGCCAGCAGCAACCGGGGGACAGATACGCAGTATTTT	CASSNRGTDTQYF
14	TRBV11-3	-	TRBJ2-1	TRBD2	TGTGCCAGCAGCTCTAGCGGCTCCTACAATGAGCAGTTCTTC	CASSSSGSYNEQFF
12	TRBV6-1	-	TRBJ1-3	-	TGTGCCAGTAGGGCCTCTGGAAACACCATATATTTT	CASRASGNTIYF
12	TRBV19	-	TRBJ1-6	-	TGTGCCAGTAGGCAGTTAAATTCACCCCTCCACTTT	CASRQLNSPLHF
14	TRBV7-3	once	TRBJ2-1	TRBD2	TGTGCCAGCAGCCCTGGACTAGCGGTGAATGAGCAGTTCTTC	CASSPGLAVNEQFF
12	TRBV28	few	TRBJ2-5	-	TGTGCCAGCACTACAGGCCCAGAGACCCAGTACTTC	CASTTGPETQYF
15	TRBV11-2	-	TRBJ2-7	-	TGTGCCAGCAGCCCGGGACCGACGAGCTCCTACGAGCAGTACTTC	CASSPGPTSSYEQYF
14	TRBV14	once	TRBJ1-2	-	TGTGCCAGCAGCCAAGAGAACAGATTCTATGGCTACACCTTC	CASSQENRFYGYTF
14	TRBV6-5	-	TRBJ2-7	-	TGTGCCAGCAGTTCTCGGACAGTAACCTACGAGCAGTACTTC	CASSSRTVTYEQYF
13	TRBV5-4	-	TRBJ2-5	TRBD1	TGTGCCAGCAGCGGGGGACAGGAAGAGACCCAGTACTTC	CASSGGQEETQYF
13	TRBV7-3	-	TRBJ2-5	-	TGTGCCAGCAGCCCTGGAGTTGGAGAGACCCGGTACTTC	CASSPGVGETRYF
15	TRBV7-2	once	TRBJ1-2	TRBD1	TGTGCCAGCAGCCCGCAGTCCGACAGGGGGGAAGGCTACACCTTC	CASSPQSDRGEGYTF
15	TRBV6-1	-	TRBJ1-2	-	TGTGCCAGCAGCCTCCGTAGGGCGGAGAACTATGGCTACACCTTC	CASSLRRAENYGYTF
14	TRBV9	-	TRBJ2-1	-	TGTGCCAGCAGCGTAGTGGGGGGAGTAGGAGAGCAGTTCTTC	CASSVVGGVGEQFF
11	TRBV20-1	-	TRBJ2-7	-	TGCAGTGCTCCATCCGGGACCGAAAGCTTCTTC	CSAPSGTESFF
15	TRBV11-2	-	TRBJ2-7	TRBD1	TGTGCCAGCAGCTTAGCGGGACAGGGTCTCTACGAGCAGTACTTC	CASSLAGQGLYEQYF
19	TRBV6-1	-	TRBJ2-1	TRBD2	TGTGCCAGCAGTGAAGTTGCGGGGGGGGTTGGCGGGAGGTTCAATGAGCAGTTCTTC	CASSEVAGGVGGRFNEQFF
14	TRBV7-2	-	TRBJ2-5	-	TGTGCCAGCAGCTTTCCGGGGGTTCAAGAGACCCAGTACTTC	CASSFPGVQETQYF
16	TRBV19	once	TRBJ2-5	-	TGTGCCAGTAGTTTTCCCGCCCCCTTGGGTCAAGAGACCCAGTACTTC	CASSFPAPLGQETQYF
18	TRBV7-9	once	TRBJ2-6	TRBD1	TGTGCCAGCAGCTTTTCGACAGGGTCTAACTCTGGGGCCAACGTCCTGACTTTC	CASSFSTGSNSGANVLTF
17	TRBV5-5	-	TRBJ1-5	-	TGTGCCAGCAGCCAACGTCTACCCCGATATAGCAATCAGCCCCAGCATTTT	CASSQRLPRYSNQPQHF
17	TRBV30	-	TRBJ2-1	TRBD1	TGTGCCTGGACGGGGTGGACACCGGGACAGGACTACAATGAGCAGTTCTTC	CAWTGWTPGQDYNEQFF
18	TRBV19	-	TRBJ2-2	TRBD2	TGTGCCAGTCTACCCGGGCTAGCGGGATTTGCGAACACCGGGGAGCTGTTTTTT	CASLPGLAGFANTGELFF
14	TRBV10-3	-	TRBJ1-2	-	TGTGCCATCAGTGAGTCGGGGGGCTCGGATGGCTACACCTTC	CAISESGGSDGYTF
15	TRBV6-1	-	TRBJ2-2	-	TGTGCCAGCAGTGGGACCCAGGGGAACACCGGGGAGCTGTTTTTT	CASSGTQGNTGELFF
16	TRBV19	-	TRBJ2-3	-	TGTGCCAGTAGTATAGATCGGGCCCTTGGCACAGATACGCAGTATTTT	CASSIDRALGTDTQYF
13	TRBV4-3	few	TRBJ2-7	-	TGCGCCAGCAGCCAACAGACGGCCTACGAGCAGTACTTC	CASSQQTAYEQYF
14	TRBV27	-	TRBJ1-3	-	TGTGCCAGCAGTTTAGCGGGCTCTGGAAACACCATATATTTT	CASSLAGSGNTIYF
14	TRBV19	-	TRBJ2-5	-	TGTGCCAGTAGTATGATAGCACAACCGGGGACCCAGTACTTC	CASSMIAQPGTQYF
14	TRBV19	-	TRBJ1-2	-	TGTGCCAGTAGTCCCCCGGGTGGGGCCTATGGCTACACCTTC	CASSPPGGAYGYTF
13	TRBV7-3	-	TRBJ1-3	-	TGTGCCAGCAGCTTAACGTTTGGAAACACCATATATTTT	CASSLTFGNTIYF
16	TRBV7-2	-	TRBJ2-3	-	TGTGCCAGCAGCTTAGCTAGCGCCGGCAGCACAGATACGCAGTATTTT	CASSLASAGSTDTQYF
17	TRBV7-7	-	TRBJ2-2	TRBD1	TGTGCCAGCAGCTCGACCTCCGGGACAGGGGTTGTCGGGGAGCTGTTTTTT	CASSSTSGTGVVGELFF
12	TRBV28	-	TRBJ1-1	-	TGTGCCAGCACCCCCAGGGGCACTGAAGCTTTCTTT	CASTPRGTEAFF
15	TRBV12-5	once	TRBJ2-2	TRBD1	TGTGCTAGTGGTTGGACAGGGGCCAACACCGGGGAGCTGTTTTTT	CASGWTGANTGELFF
12	TRBV6-5	-	TRBJ1-3	-	TGTGCCAGCAGTTTAGATCTAGACACCATATATTTT	CASSLDLDTIYF
15	TRBV7-9	-	TRBJ2-7	-	TGTGCCAGCAGCTTAGGGGCGGGGGCAACCTACGAGCAGTACTTC	CASSLGAGATYEQYF
16	TRBV6-5	-	TRBJ2-1	TRBD2	TGTGCCAGCAGTTACGGGGGCACTAGCGGAGACAATGAGCAGTTCTTC	CASSYGGTSGDNEQFF
14	TRBV28	-	TRBJ1-5	-	TGTGCCAGCAGTTTATCCGTTCGGTATCAGCCCCAGCATTTT	CASSLSVRYQPQHF
15	TRBV18	once	TRBJ2-7	-	TGTGCCAGCTCACCAGGCTCGACAATCCTTTACGAGCAGTACTTC	CASSPGSTILYEQYF
14	TRBV7-2	-	TRBJ2-7	-	TGTGCCAGCAGCTTAGCGGGAGACTACTACGAGCAGTACTTC	CASSLAGDYYEQYF